The subject of this entry is one T cell receptor (beta chain). Its antigen remains unidentified. These data are taken from a study of post-analysis software for immune sequencing data. Turning to the study itself: Relapsing-remitting, secondary progressive and progressive-relapsing forms made up the multiple sclerosis disease courses. General study points: Controls showed significantly higher normalized Chao1 diversity than did multiple sclerosis patients. Strong co-clustering by F measure was seen for same-batch samples. Patients carried a handful of TRBV segments more frequently than controls did, and TRBV5-6, TRBV5-1 and TRBV20-1 were among them.

Unique-molecular-identifier-tagged TCR beta cDNA libraries were used. cDNA molecules numbering 450,000 to 650,000 came from about 1 to 10 million T cells. TCRdb processed the PCR reads anew with MiXCR; each CDR3 protein has one entry. The sample records roughly 540,000 distinct CDR3 sequences, 30% to 40% being singletons. Germline CDR1 MNHEY, CDR2 SVGAGI. CDR3 size: 12 residues. Trimming stripped 5 bases from V and 6 bases from J, with 11 bases between. The sequencing sample was made of blood. This chain uses TRBV6-5 with TRBJ2-7, with D possibly matching TRBD1 (6 bases). This sequence originates from a girl between 2 and 17 years old with multiple sclerosis. CDR3 region: CASSRGTGEQYF. CDR3 in DNA: TGTGCCAGCAGTAGGGGGACCGGCGAGCAGTACTTC.